A selection of T cell receptor beta chains follows, all from one sample in a study of T-cell memory formation after mild COVID-19. TCRdb analysed the 5' RACE reads with MiXCR anew, one entry per CDR3 protein. The data contain roughly 250,000 distinct CDR3 sequences, approximately 15% of them singletons. Specimen: PBMCs or a T cell subset sorted from them (not recorded which). The receptors shown here come from a man aged 18-30 years who had mild COVID-19 (a few samples of this study predate the infection). Cell type and time point are not known. The CDR3 runs from the conserved cysteine through the conserved F or W. The D gene is left open where the match is weak. Clone size is given for some rows only: seen once, a few or many times, or a class if the clone is expanded.

J gene,clone size,D gene,V gene,CDR3 DNA,CDR3 protein
TRBJ1-2,few,-,TRBV7-2,TGTGCCAGCAGCTTAGCCTATGGCTACACCTTC,CASSLAYGYTF
TRBJ2-1,-,-,TRBV3-1,TGTGCCAGCAGCCAGGGTTGGAATGAGCAGTTCTTC,CASSQGWNEQFF
TRBJ2-5,few,-,TRBV6-2/TRBV6-3,TGTGCCAGCGGGGTAGTAGAGACCCAGTACTTC,CASGVVETQYF
TRBJ1-2,-,TRBD1,TRBV5-1,TGCGCCAGCAGCTTACAGGGGGCGGTAAACTATGGCTACACCTTC,CASSLQGAVNYGYTF
TRBJ1-5,-,-,TRBV7-3,TGTGCCAGCAGCTCCATGCTGGGTCAGCCCCAGCATTTT,CASSSMLGQPQHF
TRBJ2-7,-,TRBD2,TRBV4-1,TGCGCCAGCAGCCAGGTGGCCGGACTAGCTAGGGGAAGCGAGCAGTACTTC,CASSQVAGLARGSEQYF
TRBJ2-1,few,TRBD2,TRBV12-3/TRBV12-4,TGTGCCAGCAGCTGGGCGGGGGGCCAGGGTGAGCAGTTCTTC,CASSWAGGQGEQFF
TRBJ2-5,-,TRBD1,TRBV24-1,TGTGCCACCAGTGATTCTGGGACAGCCTCGGGAGAGACCCAGTACTTC,CATSDSGTASGETQYF
TRBJ1-1,many,-,TRBV3-1,TGTGCCAGCAGCCAACGCCAGAACACTGAAGCTTTCTTT,CASSQRQNTEAFF
TRBJ2-7,-,TRBD1,TRBV20-1,TGCAGTGCTAGAAGACAGGGATCCCCTGAGCAGTACTTC,CSARRQGSPEQYF
TRBJ2-2,few,-,TRBV29-1,TGCAGCGTTGAAAGCAGGGAAGGGGGGGAGCTGTTTTTT,CSVESREGGELFF
TRBJ1-5,many,-,TRBV12-3/TRBV12-4,TGTGCCAGCAGAGACACAGGGAATCAGCCCCAGCATTTT,CASRDTGNQPQHF
TRBJ2-7,many,-,TRBV2,TGTGCCAGCACCTCATTGGACAGTCTCCCCTACGAGCAGTACTTC,CASTSLDSLPYEQYF
TRBJ1-5,many,TRBD1,TRBV18,TGTGCCAGCTCACTGGACAGGGGGCATCAACAGCCCCAGCATTTT,CASSLDRGHQQPQHF